These 3 T cell receptor beta chains were sequenced from one sample in a study of blood T cell repertoires in COVID-19. Here immunoSEQ multiplex PCR was the method, and the copy in TCRdb shows in-frame clones only, minus some. Seen here are about 59,000 clones, less than 85% observed once, and the top ten hold 18%. The sample was peripheral blood. These receptors all stem from a woman aged 45-65 years with active or convalescent COVID-19.

The chain combines TRBV28 with TRBJ1-4; 9 positions agree with TRBD1. The germline CDR1 and CDR2 sequences are MDHEN and SYDVKM. The V segment lost 6 bases and the J segment 4 bases; nucleotides outside the gene matches: 18. This CDR3 is 19 amino acids long. CDR3 nucleotide sequence: TGTGCCAGCAGCCCTAGGGGGACAGGGATCATAATCGGTAATGAAAAACTGTTTTTT. This translates into CASSPRGTGIIIGNEKLFF. Full variable domain (outside the CDR3, taken from reference TRBV28 and TRBJ1-4): DVKVTQSSRYLVKRTGEKVFLECVQDMDHENMFWYRQDPGLGLRLIYFSYDVKMKEKGDIPEGYSVSREKKERFSLILESASTNQTSMYLCASSPRGTGIIIGNEKLFFGSGTQLSVL.

The chain joins TRBV5-6 to TRBJ1-5, with D unclear. Germline-derived CDR1 and CDR2 are SGHDT and YYEEEE. The CDR3 has 17 amino acids. Trimming shortened V by 1 base and J by 4 bases, and 18 bases separated the two germline ends. CDR3 sequence reads: CASSLRAVPFSNQPQHF. As DNA, the CDR3 is TGTGCCAGCAGCTTGCGTGCGGTTCCTTTTAGTAATCAGCCCCAGCATTTT.

The V call is TRBV5-1, the J call TRBJ1-4, with TRBD1 identical over 10 bases. The germline gives CDR1 SGHRS, CDR2 YFSETQ. CDR3 length equals 15 residues. The ends lost 9 bases at V and 1 base at J; junction bases unmatched: 6. CDR3 coding DNA: TGCGCCACGGGACAGGGGACGGGAACTAATGAAAAACTGTTTTTT. This sequence encodes CATGQGTGTNEKLFF.